These T cell receptor beta chains were read from a single sample in a study of response to subunit inactivated influenza vaccine. One entry per CDR3 protein results from TCRdb running MiXCR on the RT-PCR reads. The sample has about 190,000 distinct CDR3 sequences; 14% are singletons. Sequencing was performed on CD8+ T cells sorted from PBMCs, taken less than 6 days after vaccination. Every receptor here comes from a man aged 45-65 years who received an inactivated influenza vaccine. The CDR3 runs from the conserved cysteine through the conserved F or W. A D gene is named only where the DNA matches it firmly. Part of the rows lack a size; the others show once, few, many or a class for expanded clones.

TRBV11-2	-	-	TRBJ2-7	CASSQDTSYEQYF	TGTGCCAGCAGCCAGGACACGTCCTACGAGCAGTACTTC
TRBV5-6	-	-	TRBJ2-1	CASMGGQRTYNEQFF	TGTGCCAGCATGGGAGGACAGCGAACCTACAATGAGCAGTTCTTC
TRBV9	-	-	TRBJ2-5	CASSPGRAEETQYF	TGTGCCAGCAGCCCGGGAAGGGCGGAAGAGACCCAGTACTTC
TRBV3-1	few	TRBD2	TRBJ2-2	CASSLLLAGGTGELFF	TGTGCCAGCAGCCTTCTTCTAGCGGGGGGCACCGGGGAGCTGTTTTTT
TRBV27	once	-	TRBJ2-3	CASSAYSPNTQYF	TGTGCCAGCAGTGCCTACAGCCCCAATACGCAGTATTTT
TRBV27	-	TRBD1	TRBJ2-7	CASSLGSGGDEQYF	TGTGCCAGCAGTTTGGGTTCAGGGGGAGACGAGCAGTACTTC
TRBV24-1	few	TRBD2	TRBJ2-1	CATSDLAGGYNEQFF	TGTGCCACCAGTGACCTAGCGGGAGGATACAATGAGCAGTTCTTC
TRBV7-6	-	TRBD2	TRBJ2-3	CASSLVAGGTTDTQYF	TGTGCCAGCAGCTTAGTAGCGGGAGGGACCACAGATACGCAGTATTTT
TRBV28	-	-	TRBJ2-7	CASSFPTPRDLYEQYF	TGTGCCAGCAGTTTTCCTACACCTCGGGACCTCTACGAGCAGTACTTC
TRBV6-1	few	-	TRBJ2-7	CASRETVGGYEQYF	TGTGCCAGCAGGGAGACAGTGGGTGGTTACGAGCAGTACTTC
TRBV7-9	few	-	TRBJ1-5	CATAGGAAEGQPQHF	TGTGCCACCGCGGGGGGGGCCGCGGAGGGGCAGCCCCAGCATTTT
TRBV7-6	-	-	TRBJ1-6	CASSSLESSYNSPLHF	TGTGCCAGCAGCTCTCTTGAAAGCTCCTATAATTCACCCCTCCACTTT
TRBV19	-	-	TRBJ1-2	CASSLGLWIAGYTF	TGTGCCAGTAGTTTGGGACTATGGATCGCGGGCTACACCTTC
TRBV7-6	-	TRBD1	TRBJ2-7	CASSLLPGQGTYEQYF	TGTGCCAGCAGCTTACTCCCCGGACAGGGAACCTACGAGCAGTACTTC
TRBV12-3/TRBV12-4	many	TRBD1	TRBJ2-3	CASSRQGDTQYF	TGTGCCAGCAGTAGACAGGGAGATACGCAGTATTTT
TRBV6-7	-	TRBD1	TRBJ1-5	CASSARTTGGGGPQHF	TGTGCCAGCAGCGCACGAACTACAGGGGGCGGGGGGCCCCAGCATTTT
TRBV28	-	-	TRBJ2-3	CASSLLPPARNTDTQYF	TGTGCCAGCAGTTTATTGCCCCCCGCACGTAACACAGATACGCAGTATTTT
TRBV9	-	-	TRBJ2-5	CASTTEHEETQYF	TGTGCCAGCACCACCGAACATGAAGAGACCCAGTACTTC
TRBV5-1	-	TRBD1	TRBJ2-7	CASSLGTGETYEQYF	TGCGCCAGCAGCTTAGGGACAGGAGAAACCTACGAGCAGTACTTC
TRBV4-3	few	-	TRBJ1-6	CASSQDIGSGEPLHF	TGCGCCAGCAGCCAAGATATCGGGTCCGGAGAACCCCTCCACTTT
TRBV5-1	few	TRBD1	TRBJ1-1	CASSLWGQNIPEAFF	TGCGCCAGCAGCTTGTGGGGACAGAATATCCCTGAAGCTTTCTTT
TRBV20-1	-	TRBD1	TRBJ2-2	CSAREGGAYTGELFF	TGCAGTGCTAGAGAAGGGGGCGCATACACCGGGGAGCTGTTTTTT
TRBV30	-	-	TRBJ1-2	CAWTRTVNLGYGYTF	TGTGCCTGGACTAGGACGGTCAACCTCGGCTATGGCTACACCTTC
TRBV9	-	-	TRBJ2-1	CASSGPGRNNEQFF	TGTGCCAGCAGCGGACCCGGGAGAAACAATGAGCAGTTCTTC
TRBV9	-	-	TRBJ2-1	CASSVIGDNEQFF	TGTGCCAGCAGCGTAATCGGCGACAATGAGCAGTTCTTC
TRBV12-3/TRBV12-4	many	-	TRBJ2-3	CASSPLHSDTQYF	TGTGCCAGCAGTCCCCTCCATTCAGATACGCAGTATTTT
TRBV7-9	-	TRBD1	TRBJ1-2	CASSSPGQGVGYTF	TGTGCCAGCAGCTCACCGGGACAGGGCGTTGGCTACACCTTC
TRBV28	many	-	TRBJ2-7	CASSDLAGSYEQYF	TGTGCCAGCAGTGACCTGGCGGGGAGCTACGAGCAGTACTTC
TRBV12-5	-	-	TRBJ2-1	CASGHGYNEQFF	TGTGCTAGTGGACACGGTTACAATGAGCAGTTCTTC
TRBV29-1	-	-	TRBJ2-5	CSVGGGETQYF	TGCAGCGTTGGGGGAGGAGAGACCCAGTACTTC
TRBV7-9	many	TRBD1	TRBJ2-7	CASSHPWDSAYEQYF	TGTGCCAGCAGCCATCCCTGGGACAGCGCATACGAGCAGTACTTC
TRBV20-1	many	-	TRBJ2-1	CSARGVVYNEQFF	TGCAGTGCTAGAGGGGTAGTCTACAATGAGCAGTTCTTC
TRBV6-2/TRBV6-3	-	TRBD2	TRBJ2-7	CASKGQREGRSYEQYF	TGTGCCAGCAAGGGCCAGCGGGAGGGCCGATCCTACGAGCAGTACTTC
TRBV7-6	few	-	TRBJ2-3	CASSRKADTQYF	TGTGCCAGCAGCCGAAAAGCAGATACGCAGTATTTT
TRBV5-6	many	-	TRBJ2-2	CASSLAAGATGELFF	TGTGCCAGCAGCTTGGCGGCAGGGGCCACCGGGGAGCTGTTTTTT
TRBV27	few	TRBD2	TRBJ2-2	CASIPSGNTGELFF	TGTGCCAGCATCCCTAGCGGGAACACCGGGGAGCTGTTTTTT
TRBV6-5	-	TRBD1	TRBJ2-1	CASSFGQGNEQFF	TGTGCCAGCAGTTTCGGACAGGGCAATGAGCAGTTCTTC
TRBV29-1	-	-	TRBJ2-2	CSVEEVGELFF	TGCAGCGTTGAAGAGGTCGGGGAGCTGTTTTTT
TRBV6-5	-	-	TRBJ1-2	CASSYSIGSPYGYTF	TGTGCCAGCAGTTACTCGATTGGCAGCCCCTATGGCTACACCTTC
TRBV7-8	-	-	TRBJ1-2	CASSPQAYTNYGYTF	TGTGCCAGCAGCCCCCAAGCTTATACTAACTATGGCTACACCTTC